Listed below are T cell receptor beta chains from one sample, sequenced in a study of graft-versus-host responses after intestinal transplantation. Using immunoSEQ multiplex PCR, the repertoire was profiled, and TCRdb retains in-frame clones only, with some absent. The sample has about 100,000 clones, 90% to 95% seen once. These receptors are not linked to any known antigen. The starting material was unstimulated CD8+ T cells sorted from spleen or lymph node cells, obtained before intestinal transplant. The receptors were gathered from a human donor who received an intestinal transplant. Each CDR3 is given with its conserved first and last residue. The D gene is left open where the match is weak. Clone size is stated in some rows and not others, as once, few, many or a class when expanded.

D gene | J gene | V gene | clone size | CDR3 protein | CDR3 DNA
- | TRBJ1-2 | TRBV5-4 | - | CASSLEPTYYGYTF | TGTGCCAGCAGCTTGGAACCGACCTACTATGGCTACACCTTC
- | TRBJ2-2 | TRBV19 | - | CASSMTHISMDTGELFF | TGTGCCAGTAGTATGACGCACATCTCGATGGACACCGGGGAGCTGTTTTTT
- | TRBJ2-3 | TRBV5-6 | - | CASTVGSTDTQYF | TGTGCCAGCACCGTAGGGAGCACAGATACGCAGTATTTT
- | TRBJ2-7 | TRBV4-2 | - | CASSQLAEGGEEQYF | TGTGCCAGCAGCCAGCTAGCAGAGGGCGGAGAAGAGCAGTACTTC
TRBD1 | TRBJ2-7 | TRBV28 | - | CASSLTGTGKTYEQYF | TGTGCCAGCAGTTTAACCGGGACAGGGAAGACCTACGAGCAGTACTTC
- | TRBJ2-7 | TRBV7-9 | - | CASTYWQDPYEQYF | TGTGCCAGCACCTATTGGCAGGACCCCTACGAGCAGTACTTC
TRBD2 | TRBJ2-2 | TRBV2 | once | CASSGGLAGGDRELFF | TGTGCCAGCAGTGGCGGGCTAGCGGGGGGGGACCGGGAGCTGTTTTTT
- | TRBJ1-5 | TRBV4-1 | - | CASSQWGFPSQPQHF | TGCGCCAGCAGCCAGTGGGGGTTCCCGTCTCAGCCCCAGCATTTT
- | TRBJ1-4 | TRBV28 | few | CASSPQEGLTEKLFF | TGTGCCAGCAGTCCCCAAGAGGGTTTAACGGAAAAACTGTTTTTT
- | TRBJ2-7 | TRBV30 | - | CAWGPFDEQYF | TGTGCCTGGGGGCCCTTTGACGAGCAGTACTTC
- | TRBJ2-5 | TRBV7-6 | - | CASSLAAEGFQETQYF | TGTGCCAGCAGCTTAGCGGCGGAGGGCTTTCAAGAGACCCAGTACTTC